This T cell receptor (beta chain) was identified during a study of OX40 agonist ivuxolimab in advanced cancers. Study background: Intravenous ivuxolimab was administered to patients every 2 weeks at 0.01 to 10 mg/kg. It was permissible to have had prior anti-PD-1, anti-PD-L1 or anti-CTLA-4 therapy, and about 40% had some.

Broader study findings: Some patients without response likewise showed low normalized clonal expansion.

Germline assignment: CDR1 MNHEY and CDR2 SMNVEV (reference sequence). The CDR3 runs 14 residues. V was trimmed by 6 bases and J by 4 bases, leaving 16 bases between them. Of note for this clone: Its specificity is unknown.

Sequencing used immunoSEQ multiplex PCR; TCRdb keeps in-frame clones, though not all of them. The data show roughly 90,000 clones, with about 89% seen just once and 8.7% held by the top ten. The rearrangement joins TRBV27 to TRBJ2-7; D is tentatively TRBD1 or TRBD2 (5 bases each). The source material was CD4+ or CD8+ T cells sorted from blood, sampled in a trial of the OX40 agonist ivuxolimab. The TCR originated in an adult with an advanced solid tumor such as melanoma, head and neck, liver or kidney cancer. The CDR3: CASSPRGFGYEQYF. The CDR3 coding sequence is TGTGCCAGCAGCCCGAGGGGATTTGGGTACGAGCAGTACTTC.